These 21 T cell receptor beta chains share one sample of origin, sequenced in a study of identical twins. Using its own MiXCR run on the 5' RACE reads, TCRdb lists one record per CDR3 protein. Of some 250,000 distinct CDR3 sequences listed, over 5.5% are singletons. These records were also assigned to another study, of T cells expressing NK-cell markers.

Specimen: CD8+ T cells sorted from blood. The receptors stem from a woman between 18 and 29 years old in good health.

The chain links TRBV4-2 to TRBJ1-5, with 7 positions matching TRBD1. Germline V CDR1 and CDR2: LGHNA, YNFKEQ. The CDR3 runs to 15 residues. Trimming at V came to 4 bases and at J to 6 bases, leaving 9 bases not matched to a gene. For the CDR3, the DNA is TGTGCCAGCAGCCGCTTCACAGGGGACACTCAGCCCCAGCATTTT. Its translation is CASSRFTGDTQPQHF.

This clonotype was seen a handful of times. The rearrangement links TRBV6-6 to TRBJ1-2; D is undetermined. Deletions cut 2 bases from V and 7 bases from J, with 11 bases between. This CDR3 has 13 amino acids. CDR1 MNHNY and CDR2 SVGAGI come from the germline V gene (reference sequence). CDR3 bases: TGTGCCAGCAGTTACACGGAGCGGGGTGGCTACACCTTC. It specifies CASSYTERGGYTF.

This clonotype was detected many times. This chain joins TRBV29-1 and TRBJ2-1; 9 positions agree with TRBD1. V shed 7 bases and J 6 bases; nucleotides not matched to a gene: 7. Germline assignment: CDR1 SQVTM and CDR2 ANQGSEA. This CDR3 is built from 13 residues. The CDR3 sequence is CSAGQGSGNEQFF. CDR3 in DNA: TGCAGCGCCGGACAGGGGTCGGGCAATGAGCAGTTCTTC.

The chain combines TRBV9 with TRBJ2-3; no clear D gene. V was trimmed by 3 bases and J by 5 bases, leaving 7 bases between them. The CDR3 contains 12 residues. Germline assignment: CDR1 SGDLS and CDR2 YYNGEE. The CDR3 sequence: CASSANQDTQYF. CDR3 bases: TGTGCCAGCAGCGCCAACCAAGATACGCAGTATTTT.

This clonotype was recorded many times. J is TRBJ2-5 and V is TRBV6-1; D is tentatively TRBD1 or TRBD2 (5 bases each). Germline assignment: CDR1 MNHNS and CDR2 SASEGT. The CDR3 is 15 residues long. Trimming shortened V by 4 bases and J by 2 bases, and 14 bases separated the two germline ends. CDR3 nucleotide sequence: TGTGCCAGCAGTGTTGAAATGGGGACGCAAGAGACCCAGTACTTC. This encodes CASSVEMGTQETQYF.

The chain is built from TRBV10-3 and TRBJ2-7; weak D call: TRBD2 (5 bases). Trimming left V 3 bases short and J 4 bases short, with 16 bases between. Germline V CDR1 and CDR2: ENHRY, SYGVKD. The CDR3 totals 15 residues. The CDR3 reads CAISDDGEIVYEQYF. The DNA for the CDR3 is TGTGCCATCAGTGATGACGGGGAGATCGTTTACGAGCAGTACTTC.

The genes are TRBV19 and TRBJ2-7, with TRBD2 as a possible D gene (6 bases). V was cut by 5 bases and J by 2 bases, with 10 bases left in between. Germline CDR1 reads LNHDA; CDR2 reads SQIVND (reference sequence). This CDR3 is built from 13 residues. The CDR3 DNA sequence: TGTGCCAGTAGTGCCGGAGGGACCTACGAGCAGTACTTC. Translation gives CASSAGGTYEQYF.

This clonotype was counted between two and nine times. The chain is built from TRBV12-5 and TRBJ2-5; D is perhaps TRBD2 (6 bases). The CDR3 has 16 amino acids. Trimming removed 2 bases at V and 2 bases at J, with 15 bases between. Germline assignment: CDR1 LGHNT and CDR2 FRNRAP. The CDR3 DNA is TGTGCTAGTGGTTTGCCACCGGGACTCAAACAAGAGACCCAGTACTTC. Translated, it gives CASGLPPGLKQETQYF. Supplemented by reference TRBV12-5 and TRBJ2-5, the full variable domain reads DARVTQTPRHKVTEMGQEVTMRCQPILGHNTVFWYRQTMMQGLELLAYFRNRAPLDDSGMPKDRFSAEMPDATLATLKIQPSEPRDSAVYFCASGLPPGLKQETQYFGPGTRLLVL.

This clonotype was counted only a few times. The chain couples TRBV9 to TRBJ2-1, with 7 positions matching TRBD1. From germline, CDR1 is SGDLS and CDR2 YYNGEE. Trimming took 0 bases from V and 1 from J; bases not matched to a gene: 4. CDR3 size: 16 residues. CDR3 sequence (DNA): TGTGCCAGCAGCGTAGCGGGCAGGGGGTCCTACAATGAGCAGTTCTTC. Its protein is CASSVAGRGSYNEQFF.

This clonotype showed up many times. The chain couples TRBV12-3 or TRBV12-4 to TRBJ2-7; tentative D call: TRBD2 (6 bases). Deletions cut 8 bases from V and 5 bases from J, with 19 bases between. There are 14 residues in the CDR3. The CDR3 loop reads CASSLLRGEDEQYF. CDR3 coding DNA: TGTGCCAGCTCCCTCCTGAGAGGGGAGGACGAGCAGTACTTC.

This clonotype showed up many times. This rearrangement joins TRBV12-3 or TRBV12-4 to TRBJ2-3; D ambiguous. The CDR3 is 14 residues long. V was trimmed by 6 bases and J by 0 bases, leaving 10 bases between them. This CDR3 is CASSHVSSTDTQYF. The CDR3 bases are TGTGCCAGCAGCCACGTATCTAGCACAGATACGCAGTATTTT.

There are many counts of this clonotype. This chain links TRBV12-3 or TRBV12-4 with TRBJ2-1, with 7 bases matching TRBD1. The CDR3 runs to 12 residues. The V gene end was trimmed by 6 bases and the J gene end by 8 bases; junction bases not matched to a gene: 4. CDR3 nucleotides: TGTGCCAGCAGGGGGACAGTTTATGAGCAGTTCTTC. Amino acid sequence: CASRGTVYEQFF.

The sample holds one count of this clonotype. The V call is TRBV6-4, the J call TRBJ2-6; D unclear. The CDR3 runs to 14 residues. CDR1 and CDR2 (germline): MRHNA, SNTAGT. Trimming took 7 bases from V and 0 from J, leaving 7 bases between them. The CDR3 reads CASMDRSGANVLTF. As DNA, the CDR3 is TGTGCCAGCATGGACCGCTCTGGGGCCAACGTCCTGACTTTC.

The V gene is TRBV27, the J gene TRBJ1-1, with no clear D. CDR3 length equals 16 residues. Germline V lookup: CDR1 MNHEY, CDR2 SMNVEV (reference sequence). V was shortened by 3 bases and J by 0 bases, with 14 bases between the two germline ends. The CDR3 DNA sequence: TGTGCCAGCAGTTTCGGCAGCCATTGGATGAACACTGAAGCTTTCTTT. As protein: CASSFGSHWMNTEAFF.

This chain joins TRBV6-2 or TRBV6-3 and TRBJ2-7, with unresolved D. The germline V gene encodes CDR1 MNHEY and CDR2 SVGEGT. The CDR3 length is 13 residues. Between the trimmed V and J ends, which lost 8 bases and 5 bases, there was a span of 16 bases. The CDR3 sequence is CASCFWPSDEQYF. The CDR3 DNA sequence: TGTGCCAGCTGCTTTTGGCCCTCGGACGAGCAGTACTTC.

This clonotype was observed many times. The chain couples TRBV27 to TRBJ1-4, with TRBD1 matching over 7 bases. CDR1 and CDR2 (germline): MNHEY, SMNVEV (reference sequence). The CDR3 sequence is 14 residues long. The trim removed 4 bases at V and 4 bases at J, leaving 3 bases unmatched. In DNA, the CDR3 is TGTGCCAGCAGTTCGACAGGGCTTAATGAAAAACTGTTTTTT. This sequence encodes CASSSTGLNEKLFF.

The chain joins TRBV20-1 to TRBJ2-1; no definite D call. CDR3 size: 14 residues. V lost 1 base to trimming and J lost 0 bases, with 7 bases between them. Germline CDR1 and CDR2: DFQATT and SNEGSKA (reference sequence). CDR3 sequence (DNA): TGCAGTGCTAGAGCGGTCCGCTCCTACAATGAGCAGTTCTTC. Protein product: CSARAVRSYNEQFF.

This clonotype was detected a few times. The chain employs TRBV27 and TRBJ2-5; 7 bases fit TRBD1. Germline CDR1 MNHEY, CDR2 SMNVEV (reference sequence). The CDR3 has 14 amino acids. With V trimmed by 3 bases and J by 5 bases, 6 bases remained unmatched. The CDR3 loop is CASSFSQGRETQYF. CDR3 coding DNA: TGTGCCAGCAGTTTCTCACAGGGGCGGGAGACCCAGTACTTC.

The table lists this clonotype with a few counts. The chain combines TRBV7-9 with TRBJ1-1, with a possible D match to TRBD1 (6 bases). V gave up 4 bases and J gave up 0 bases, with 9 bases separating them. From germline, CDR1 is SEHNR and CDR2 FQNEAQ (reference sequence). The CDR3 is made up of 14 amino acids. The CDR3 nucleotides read TGTGCCAGCAGCTCGGACAGTTTGAACACTGAAGCTTTCTTT. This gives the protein CASSSDSLNTEAFF.

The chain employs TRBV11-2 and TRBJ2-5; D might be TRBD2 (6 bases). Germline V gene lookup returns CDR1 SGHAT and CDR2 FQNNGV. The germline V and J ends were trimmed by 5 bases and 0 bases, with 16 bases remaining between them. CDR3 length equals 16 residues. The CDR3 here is CASSPRGGENQETQYF. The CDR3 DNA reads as TGTGCCAGCAGCCCACGGGGCGGGGAGAACCAAGAGACCCAGTACTTC.

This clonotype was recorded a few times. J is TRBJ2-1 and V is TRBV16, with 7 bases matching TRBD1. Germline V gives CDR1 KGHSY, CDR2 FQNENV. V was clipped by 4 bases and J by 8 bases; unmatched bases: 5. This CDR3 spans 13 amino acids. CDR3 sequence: CASSPRGPDEQFF. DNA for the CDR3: TGTGCCAGCAGCCCTAGGGGGCCGGATGAGCAGTTCTTC.